Following are 14 T cell receptor beta chains from one sample sequenced in a study of T cell changes during pregnancy in multiple sclerosis. Here immunoSEQ multiplex PCR was the method, and the copy in TCRdb shows in-frame clones only, minus some. The sample includes roughly 28,000 clones, around nine tenths of them seen just once. The input for sequencing was CD4+ T cells from peripheral blood mononuclear cells, taken in the first trimester of pregnancy. These receptors all come from a female donor in good health, enrolled as a control in a pregnancy study.

This chain uses TRBV18 with TRBJ2-7; 9 bases align to TRBD1. The V segment lost 3 bases and the J segment 4 bases; nucleotides outside the gene matches: 10. Germline CDR1 reads KGHSH; CDR2 reads LQKENI. The CDR3 length is 16 residues. The CDR3 loop is CASSPLSGQGLYEQYF. The CDR3 nucleotides are TGTGCCAGCTCACCGTTGTCGGGACAGGGCCTTTACGAGCAGTACTTC.

The chain joins TRBV28 to TRBJ2-2; D is uncertain. The CDR3 totals 11 residues. Per germline, CDR1 MDHEN and CDR2 SYDVKM. The V end was cut by 3 bases, the J end by 7 bases, with 3 bases between. The CDR3 DNA is TGTGCCAGCAGTTTTATCGGGGAGCTGTTTTTT. Amino acids: CASSFIGELFF.

The chain uses TRBV2 and TRBJ1-5; a weak D match, TRBD1 (5 bases). Germline CDR1 SNHLY, CDR2 FYNNEI. The length of the CDR3 is 19 residues. V shed 1 base and J shed 0 bases, with 19 bases lying between them. The CDR3 loop reads CASSEDVDSKFYSNQPQHF. CDR3 nucleotides: TGTGCCAGCAGTGAAGATGTAGACAGCAAGTTTTATAGCAATCAGCCCCAGCATTTT.

The V call is TRBV18, the J call TRBJ2-7, with 9 bases aligning to TRBD2. Trimming cost V 2 bases and J 2 bases; bases outside gene matches: 7. Germline CDR1 is KGHSH and CDR2 is LQKENI. This CDR3 contains 16 residues. DNA of the CDR3: TGTGCCAGCTCACCATACGGAGCGGGGGGTACCTACGAGCAGTACTTC. Its translation is CASSPYGAGGTYEQYF.

This chain connects TRBV6-6 to TRBJ2-1, with 8 positions matching TRBD2. The CDR3 consists of 15 residues. The ends lost 4 bases at V and 7 bases at J; junction bases unmatched: 9. Germline values: CDR1 MNHNY, CDR2 SVGAGI (reference sequence). CDR3 residues: CASSFRRAGENEQFF. The DNA for the CDR3 is TGTGCCAGCAGTTTCAGGCGAGCGGGAGAAAATGAGCAGTTCTTC.

This chain connects TRBV7-9 to TRBJ1-5; D possibly corresponds to TRBD1 (6 bases). CDR3 length: 15 residues. CDR1 SEHNR and CDR2 FQNEAQ come from the germline V gene (reference sequence). Trimming shortened V by 5 bases and J by 0 bases, and 11 bases separated the two germline ends. The CDR3 region is CASSTPGDSNQPQHF. The CDR3 region has the DNA TGTGCCAGCAGCACACCAGGGGATAGCAATCAGCCCCAGCATTTT.

CDR3 loop: CASSVGERGNNEQFF. CDR3 in DNA: TGTGCCAGCAGCGTAGGAGAGCGGGGGAACAATGAGCAGTTCTTC. The rearrangement links TRBV9 to TRBJ2-1, with 8 positions matching TRBD2. The CDR3 length is 15 residues. V dropped 0 bases and J dropped 5; count of bases not matched to a gene: 4. Germline CDR1 is SGDLS and CDR2 is YYNGEE.

The gene calls are TRBV7-9 and TRBJ2-2, with TRBD2 matching 8 bases. The junction had 3 bases not matched to a gene; V was cut back by 5 bases and J by 1 base. Germline values: CDR1 SEHNR, CDR2 FQNEAQ (reference sequence). This CDR3 spans 15 amino acids. The CDR3 nucleotides read TGTGCCAGCAGCGTTAGCGGGGTGAACACCGGGGAGCTGTTTTTT. Its translation is CASSVSGVNTGELFF.

This clone was seen only a few times. V and J are TRBV7-9 and TRBJ1-3; D call uncertain. V was pared by 5 bases and J by 4 bases, with 15 bases between. The V gene's germline CDR1 is SEHNR and CDR2 FQNEAQ (reference sequence). The CDR3 is 15 amino acids. The DNA for the CDR3 is TGTGCCAGCAGCGGCCTTGAGGATTGGGGAAACACCATATATTTT. It specifies CASSGLEDWGNTIYF.

The chain recombines TRBV20-1 with TRBJ2-7, with a weak D call TRBD2 (6 bases). This CDR3 is 11 amino acids long. V was shortened by 6 bases and J by 9 bases, with 15 bases between the two germline ends. The germline CDR1 and CDR2 sequences are DFQATT and SNEGSKA (reference sequence). The CDR3 reads CSAPLAGLQYF. CDR3 nucleotide sequence: TGCAGTGCCCCTCTCGCGGGGTTGCAGTACTTC.

This chain uses TRBV5-1 with TRBJ2-7; D is uncertain. Per germline, CDR1 SGHRS and CDR2 YFSETQ. This CDR3 comprises 13 residues. V gave up 1 base and J gave up 3 bases, with 8 bases separating them. The CDR3 region has the DNA TGCGCCAGCAGCTTGTGGCAGAACTACGAGCAGTACTTC. It translates to CASSLWQNYEQYF.

This clone was seen only once. CDR3 DNA: TGTGCCAGCAGTCCAACCCGACAGAACACTGAAGCTTTCTTT. Translating gives CASSPTRQNTEAFF. The chain couples TRBV28 to TRBJ1-1; no firm D call. CDR3 length: 14 residues. The germline CDR1 and CDR2 sequences are MDHEN and SYDVKM. Trimming shortened V by 5 bases and J by 1 base, and 11 bases separated the two germline ends.

This chain links TRBV6-4 with TRBJ1-5; D possibly corresponds to TRBD1 (5 bases). Between the trimmed V and J ends, which lost 3 bases and 0 bases, there was a span of 18 bases. CDR3 length equals 18 residues. CDR1 and CDR2 from the germline V gene are MRHNA and SNTAGT. The CDR3 sequence is CASSDHGAGMNSNQPQHF. The CDR3 coding sequence is TGTGCCAGCAGTGATCATGGGGCGGGGATGAATAGCAATCAGCCCCAGCATTTT.

V usage is TRBV28 and J usage is TRBJ2-5, with D perhaps matching TRBD2 (6 bases). Germline CDR1 and CDR2: MDHEN and SYDVKM. The CDR3 sequence is 16 residues long. Trimming took 5 bases from V and 7 from J, leaving 23 bases between them. Here the CDR3 reads CASSLRDFLYRATQYF. As DNA, the CDR3 is TGTGCCAGCAGTCTCCGGGACTTTCTGTACCGGGCGACCCAGTACTTC.